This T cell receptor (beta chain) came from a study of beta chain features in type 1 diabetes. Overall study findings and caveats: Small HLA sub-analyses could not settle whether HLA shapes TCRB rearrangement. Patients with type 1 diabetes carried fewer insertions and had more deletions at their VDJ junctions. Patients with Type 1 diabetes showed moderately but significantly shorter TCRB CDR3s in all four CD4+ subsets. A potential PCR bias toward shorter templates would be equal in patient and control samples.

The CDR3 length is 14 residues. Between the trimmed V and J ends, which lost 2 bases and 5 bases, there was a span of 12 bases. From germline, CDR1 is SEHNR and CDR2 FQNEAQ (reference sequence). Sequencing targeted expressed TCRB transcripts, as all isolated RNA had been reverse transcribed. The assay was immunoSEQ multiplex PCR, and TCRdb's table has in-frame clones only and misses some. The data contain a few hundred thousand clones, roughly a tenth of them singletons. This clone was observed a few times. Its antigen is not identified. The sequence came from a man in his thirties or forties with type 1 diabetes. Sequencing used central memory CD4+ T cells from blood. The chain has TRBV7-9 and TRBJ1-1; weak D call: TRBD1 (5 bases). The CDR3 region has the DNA TGTGCCAGCAGCTTATATGAGGGGATGACTGAAGCTTTCTTT. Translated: CASSLYEGMTEAFF. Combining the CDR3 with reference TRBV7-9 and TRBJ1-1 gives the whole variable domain DTGVSQNPRHKITKRGQNVTFRCDPISEHNRLYWYRQTLGQGPEFLTYFQNEAQLEKSRLLSDRFSAERPKGSFSTLEIQRTEQGDSAMYLCASSLYEGMTEAFFGQGTRLTVV.